The rows below give T cell receptor beta chains drawn from one sample of a study. TCRdb independently ran MiXCR on the 5' RACE reads; one entry per CDR3 protein. This table has over 8,000 distinct CDR3 sequences, 34% appearing once. Sequencing was carried out using Tregs sorted from blood. Receptors were obtained from a female donor with breast cancer. Each CDR3 is given with its conserved first and last residue. A D gene is named only where the DNA matches it firmly. Size tells how often a clone was seen (once, few, many) or the class of an expanded clone, and some rows leave it out.

CDR3nt,CDR3aa,v_gene,d_gene,abundance,len,j_gene
TGTGCCAGCTCACCAAGCCAGGGCTCTGGGGCCAACGTCCTGACTTTC,CASSPSQGSGANVLTF,TRBV18,.,.,16,TRBJ2-6
TGTGCCAGCAGCTCGGACGGCGGGGATGGCTACACCTTC,CASSSDGGDGYTF,TRBV7-9,.,.,13,TRBJ1-2
TGTGCCAGCTCACCAAGACACCAAGAGACCCAGTACTTC,CASSPRHQETQYF,TRBV18,.,.,13,TRBJ2-5
TGCAGTGCTAGACACGGCTACTCCCTGCGGCCCCAAGAGACCCAGTACTTC,CSARHGYSLRPQETQYF,TRBV20-1,.,medium-sized,17,TRBJ2-5
TGCGCCAGCAGCTTTAGGGGCTCCACCTATGGCTACATCTTC,CASSFRGSTYGYIF,TRBV5-1,.,.,14,TRBJ1-2
TGTGCCAGCAGTTTAATTGAGGGGTTCCCTGAAGCTTTCTTT,CASSLIEGFPEAFF,TRBV28,.,.,14,TRBJ1-1
TGCAGTGCTAGACACGACAGGGCTGTTCGGAGCCAGCCCCAGCATTTT,CSARHDRAVRSQPQHF,TRBV20-1,TRBD1,.,16,TRBJ1-5
TGTGGCAGCCAGAGACGGGTGAGCTCCTACAATGAGCAGTTCTTC,CGSQRRVSSYNEQFF,TRBV6-2/TRBV6-3,.,.,15,TRBJ2-1
TGTGCCAGCTCACCAAGGAGTAGCAATCAGCCCCAGCATTTT,CASSPRSSNQPQHF,TRBV18,.,.,14,TRBJ1-5
TGTGCCAGCAGCCAGAGACAGAAAGAGACCCAGTACTTC,CASSQRQKETQYF,TRBV3-1,.,.,13,TRBJ2-5
TGCGCCAGCAGTGGACTAGCGGGAGGAGTTGAGCAGCTCTTC,CASSGLAGGVEQLF,TRBV5-1,TRBD2,.,14,TRBJ2-1
TGCGCCAGCAGCTGGGGCTCACCCCGTGGCTCCTACGAGCAGTACTTC,CASSWGSPRGSYEQYF,TRBV5-1,.,.,16,TRBJ2-7
TGTGCCAGCGGTACGAACACCGGGGAGCTGTTTTTT,CASGTNTGELFF,TRBV6-1,.,few,12,TRBJ2-2
TGTGCCAGCAGCTTGGTTAGGGGGCGAGATACAGATACGCAGTATTTT,CASSLVRGRDTDTQYF,TRBV5-6,TRBD1,.,16,TRBJ2-3
TGCGCCAGCAGCTTGATAGTCACAGATACGCAGTATTTT,CASSLIVTDTQYF,TRBV5-1,.,.,13,TRBJ2-3
TGCGCCAGCAGCTTGGTGAGATTTCCCTACAATGAGCAGTTCTTC,CASSLVRFPYNEQFF,TRBV5-1,.,.,15,TRBJ2-1
TGTGCCAGCAGCTTAACCCCTGAAGCTTTCTTT,CASSLTPEAFF,TRBV7-9,.,.,11,TRBJ1-1
TGTGCCACCAGTGGTAACGGGGGGGGGGGCTCGGGTTTCAATGAGCAGTTCTTC,CATSGNGGGGSGFNEQFF,TRBV24-1,TRBD2,.,18,TRBJ2-1
TGTGCCAGCAGTATGACAGGGGGCGGCACTGAAGCTTTCTTT,CASSMTGGGTEAFF,TRBV12-3/TRBV12-4,TRBD1,few,14,TRBJ1-1
TGTGCCATCGGGACAGGGGGATATGGCTACACCTTC,CAIGTGGYGYTF,TRBV6-1,TRBD1,few,12,TRBJ1-2
TGTGCCAGCAGCCCCTCAGACAGGTCCCAAGAGACCCAGTACTTC,CASSPSDRSQETQYF,TRBV4-2,.,.,15,TRBJ2-5
TGCAGCGTCTCGGTTTGGTTGGGTACGCAGTATTTT,CSVSVWLGTQYF,TRBV29-1,.,.,12,TRBJ2-3
TGCAGTGCTCCTTTAGCAGGGGGGCAGAACACTGAAGCTTTCTTT,CSAPLAGGQNTEAFF,TRBV20-1,TRBD1,medium-sized,15,TRBJ1-1
TGTGCCAGCCAACACAGGGGTGCTAATGAAAAACTGTTTTTT,CASQHRGANEKLFF,TRBV9,TRBD1,.,14,TRBJ1-4
TGTGCCAGCAGTTCCACCGGGACAGGCACATCTGGGGCCAACGTCCTGACTTTC,CASSSTGTGTSGANVLTF,TRBV28,TRBD1,.,18,TRBJ2-6
TGTGCCAGCAGTAACAGAAAAACGAACACCGAAGCTTTCTTT,CASSNRKTNTEAFF,TRBV6-2/TRBV6-3,.,.,14,TRBJ1-1
TGTGCCCCAAGCCCCACAGGGGGTATTTACAATGAGCAGTTCTTC,CAPSPTGGIYNEQFF,TRBV10-3,TRBD1,medium-sized,15,TRBJ2-1
TGTGCCAGCAGCCACACGGGACTGATCAGAATAGATACGCAGTATTTT,CASSHTGLIRIDTQYF,TRBV7-2,.,medium-sized,16,TRBJ2-3
TGTGCCAGCAGTCCCAGCACAGATACGCAGTATTTT,CASSPSTDTQYF,TRBV6-2/TRBV6-3,.,medium-sized,12,TRBJ2-3
TGCAGTGTCCGGAGTCTGGCGGGAGTATACGAGCAGTTCTTC,CSVRSLAGVYEQFF,TRBV20-1,TRBD2,few,14,TRBJ2-1
TGTGCCAGCAGGTCCGGAGGGGATACGCAGTATTTT,CASRSGGDTQYF,TRBV6-5,.,.,12,TRBJ2-3
TGCAGTGCTAGAGATTCGGATGGAGGGTTTCAGCCCCAGCATTTT,CSARDSDGGFQPQHF,TRBV20-1,.,few,15,TRBJ1-5
TGTGCCAGCAGCTTAGTGTCTAGCGGGAGTTATAGGCCCCATGAGCAGTTCTTC,CASSLVSSGSYRPHEQFF,TRBV7-6,TRBD2,medium-sized,18,TRBJ2-1
TGTGCCAGCAGCCTGCGACTAGCGGGAGTCACAGATACGCAGTATTTT,CASSLRLAGVTDTQYF,TRBV9,TRBD2,medium-sized,16,TRBJ2-3
TGTGCCTGGACTTCGACCCGTATGAGTGAGCAGTTCTTC,CAWTSTRMSEQFF,TRBV30,.,few,13,TRBJ2-1
TGTGCCACCAGTGATCCGCGGGGGCGAGAGACCCAGTACTTC,CATSDPRGRETQYF,TRBV24-1,.,medium-sized,14,TRBJ2-5
TGTGCCAGCAGTGTATTGGGATTGGGCAATCAGCCCCAGCATTTT,CASSVLGLGNQPQHF,TRBV2,.,few,15,TRBJ1-5
TGTGCCAGCAGTGACAGGACAGGTACGCAGTATTTT,CASSDRTGTQYF,TRBV6-1,TRBD1,medium-sized,12,TRBJ2-3
TGCGCCAGCAGCCAAGACCCAGGGGGCTGGATATGGAACACTGAAGCTTTCTTT,CASSQDPGGWIWNTEAFF,TRBV4-3,TRBD1,medium-sized,18,TRBJ1-1
TGTGCCAGCAGTTATAGCGTTCTAGCGGCGACCTACGAGCAGTACTTC,CASSYSVLAATYEQYF,TRBV6-5,TRBD2,medium-sized,16,TRBJ2-7
TGCGCCAGCAGCCATGGGAGCGAAAGGGCCTACAATGAGCAGTTCTTC,CASSHGSERAYNEQFF,TRBV4-1,.,.,16,TRBJ2-1
TGCAGTGCTACAGGGGGGGATGAGCAGTTCTTC,CSATGGDEQFF,TRBV20-1,.,.,11,TRBJ2-1